The clone carrying this T cell receptor beta chain was detected only a few times. Its antigen remains unidentified. From 5'RACE with constant-segment primers came TCR alpha and TCR beta cDNA libraries that carried sample barcodes and UMIs. MiXCR was run by TCRdb on the 5' RACE reads, yielding one entry per CDR3 protein. Of about 410,000 distinct CDR3 sequences in the sample, about a sixth were seen once. This entry belongs to a study of T-cell memory formation after mild COVID-19. Study findings and constraints: Pre-infection memory already had some responding clones, implying cross-reactive memory joined.

The receptor was derived from a man between 18 and 35 years old who had mild COVID-19 (a few samples of this study predate the infection). Cell type and time point are not known. Specimen: PBMCs or a T cell subset sorted from them (not recorded which).

CDR3 DNA: TGTGCCAGCAGTTACCGAGTCTACACGGACTATGGCTACACCTTC. It is translated as CASSYRVYTDYGYTF. The chain recombines TRBV6-5 with TRBJ1-2; D remains ambiguous. Trimming removed 2 bases from V and 3 bases from J, with 13 bases in between. This CDR3 region has 15 residues. Germline V gives CDR1 MNHEY, CDR2 SVGAGI.